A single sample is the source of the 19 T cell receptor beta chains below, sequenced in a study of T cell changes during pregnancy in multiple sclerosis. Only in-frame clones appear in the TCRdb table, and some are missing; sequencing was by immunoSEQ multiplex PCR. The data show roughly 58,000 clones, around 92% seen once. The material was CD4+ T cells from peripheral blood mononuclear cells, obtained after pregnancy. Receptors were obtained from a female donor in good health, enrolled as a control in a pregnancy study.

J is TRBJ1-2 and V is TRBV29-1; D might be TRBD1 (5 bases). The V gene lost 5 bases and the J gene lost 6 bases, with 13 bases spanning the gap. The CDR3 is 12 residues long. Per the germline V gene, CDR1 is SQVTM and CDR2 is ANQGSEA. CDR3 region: CSVTWQGNGYTF. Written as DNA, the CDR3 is TGCAGCGTTACCTGGCAGGGAAATGGCTACACCTTC. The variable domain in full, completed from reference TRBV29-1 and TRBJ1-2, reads SAVISQKPSRDICQRGTSLTIQCQVDSQVTMMFWYRQQPGQSLTLIATANQGSEATYESGFVIDKFPISRPNLTFSTLTVSNMSPEDSSIYLCSVTWQGNGYTFGSGTRLTVV.

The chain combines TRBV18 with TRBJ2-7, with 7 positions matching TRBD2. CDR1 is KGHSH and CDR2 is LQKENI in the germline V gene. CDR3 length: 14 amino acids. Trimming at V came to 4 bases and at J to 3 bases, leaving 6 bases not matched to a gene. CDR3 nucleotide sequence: TGTGCCAGCTCACTTACTAGCGACGGCTACGAGCAGTACTTC. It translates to CASSLTSDGYEQYF.

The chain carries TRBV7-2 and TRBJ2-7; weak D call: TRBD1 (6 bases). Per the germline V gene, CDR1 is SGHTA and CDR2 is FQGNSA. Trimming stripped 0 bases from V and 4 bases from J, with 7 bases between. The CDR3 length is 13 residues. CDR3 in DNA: TGTGCCAGCAGCTTAGCCGGACAGTACGAGCAGTACTTC. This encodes CASSLAGQYEQYF.

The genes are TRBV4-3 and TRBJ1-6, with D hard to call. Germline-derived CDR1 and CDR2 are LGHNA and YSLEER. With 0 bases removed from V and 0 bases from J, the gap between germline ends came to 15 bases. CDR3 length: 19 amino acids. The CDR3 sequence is CASSQDVPLQASYNSPLHF. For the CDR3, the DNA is TGCGCCAGCAGCCAAGATGTTCCGCTCCAAGCCTCCTATAATTCACCCCTCCACTTT.

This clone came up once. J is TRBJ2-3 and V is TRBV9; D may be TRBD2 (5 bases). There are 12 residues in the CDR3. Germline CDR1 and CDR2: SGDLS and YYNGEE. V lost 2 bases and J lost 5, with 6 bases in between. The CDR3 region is CASSVGLDTQYF. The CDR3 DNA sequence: TGTGCCAGCAGCGTCGGACTAGATACGCAGTATTTT.

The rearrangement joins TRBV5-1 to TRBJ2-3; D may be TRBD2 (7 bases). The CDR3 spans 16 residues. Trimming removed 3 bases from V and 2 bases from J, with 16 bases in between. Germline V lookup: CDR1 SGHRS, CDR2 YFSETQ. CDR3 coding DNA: TGCGCCAGCAGCTCCCAAGCCGGGGGGCTCACAGATACGCAGTATTTT. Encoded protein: CASSSQAGGLTDTQYF.

The DNA of the CDR3 is TGTGCCAGCAGCTGGGGACAGGCGCTGAACACTGAAGCTTTCTTT. This gives the protein CASSWGQALNTEAFF. This chain uses TRBV11-1 with TRBJ1-1, with 8 bases that match TRBD1. The CDR3 is 15 amino acids. J lost 0 bases, V lost 4 bases, and 4 bases had no gene match. Germline V gene data show CDR1 as SGHAT and CDR2 as FQDESV (reference sequence).

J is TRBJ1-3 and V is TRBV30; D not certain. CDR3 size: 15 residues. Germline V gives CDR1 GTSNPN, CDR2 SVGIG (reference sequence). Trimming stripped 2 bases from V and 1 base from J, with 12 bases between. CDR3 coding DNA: TGTGCCTGGAGTCCTGGACTCGTGTCTGGAAACACCATATATTTT. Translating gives CAWSPGLVSGNTIYF.

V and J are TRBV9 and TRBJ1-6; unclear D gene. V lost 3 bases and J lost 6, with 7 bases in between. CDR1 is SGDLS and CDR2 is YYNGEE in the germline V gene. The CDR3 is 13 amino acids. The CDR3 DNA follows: TGTGCCAGCAGCGGGCGGGGTAATTCACCCCTCCACTTT. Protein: CASSGRGNSPLHF.

In nucleotides, the CDR3 is TGTGCCAGCAGTGAAGAGGGACTAGCTACATCCGAGCAGTACTTC. It specifies CASSEEGLATSEQYF. J is TRBJ2-7 and V is TRBV2; TRBD2 aligns across 9 bases. CDR3 size: 15 residues. The junction had 7 bases not matched to a gene; V was cut back by 1 base and J by 6 bases. Per germline, CDR1 SNHLY and CDR2 FYNNEI.

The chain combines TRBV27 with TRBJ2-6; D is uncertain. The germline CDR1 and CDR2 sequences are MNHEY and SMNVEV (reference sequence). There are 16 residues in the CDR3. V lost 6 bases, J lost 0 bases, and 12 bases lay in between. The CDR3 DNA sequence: TGTGCCAGCAGAGCTAGAACGAGCTCTGGGGCCAACGTCCTGACTTTC. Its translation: CASRARTSSGANVLTF.

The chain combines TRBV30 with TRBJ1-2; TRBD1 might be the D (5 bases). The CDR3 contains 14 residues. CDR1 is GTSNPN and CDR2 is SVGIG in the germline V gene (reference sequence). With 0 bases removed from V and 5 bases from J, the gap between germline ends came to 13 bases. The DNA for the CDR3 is TGTGCCTGGAGTGTAATATCGACAGTATATGGCTACACCTTC. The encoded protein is CAWSVISTVYGYTF.

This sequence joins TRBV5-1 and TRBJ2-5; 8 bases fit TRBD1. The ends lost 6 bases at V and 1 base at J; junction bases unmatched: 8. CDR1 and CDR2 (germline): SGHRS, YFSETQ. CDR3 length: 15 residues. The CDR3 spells CASTRMGQAQETQYF. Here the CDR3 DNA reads TGCGCCAGCACCCGAATGGGACAGGCCCAAGAGACCCAGTACTTC.

This CDR3 is CASRLGASSNQPQHF. CDR3 in DNA: TGCGCCAGCCGGCTGGGGGCTTCTTCCAATCAGCCCCAGCATTTT. The chain is built from TRBV5-1 and TRBJ1-5, with D possibly matching TRBD1 (6 bases). Between the trimmed V and J ends, which lost 7 bases and 3 bases, there was a span of 17 bases. The CDR3 is 15 amino acids. CDR1 is SGHRS, CDR2 YFSETQ, per germline.

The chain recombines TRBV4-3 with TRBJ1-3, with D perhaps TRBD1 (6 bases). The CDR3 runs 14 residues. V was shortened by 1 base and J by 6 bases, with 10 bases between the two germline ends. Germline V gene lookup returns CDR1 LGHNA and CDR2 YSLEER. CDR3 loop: CASSQVGQSNTIYF. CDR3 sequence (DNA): TGCGCCAGCAGCCAAGTAGGACAGTCAAACACCATATATTTT.

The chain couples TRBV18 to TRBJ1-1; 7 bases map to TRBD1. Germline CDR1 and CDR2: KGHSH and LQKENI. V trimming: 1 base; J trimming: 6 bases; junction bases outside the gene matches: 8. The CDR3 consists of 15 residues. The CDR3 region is CASSPRGDSRAEAFF. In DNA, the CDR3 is TGTGCCAGCTCACCACGAGGGGACAGTCGGGCTGAAGCTTTCTTT.

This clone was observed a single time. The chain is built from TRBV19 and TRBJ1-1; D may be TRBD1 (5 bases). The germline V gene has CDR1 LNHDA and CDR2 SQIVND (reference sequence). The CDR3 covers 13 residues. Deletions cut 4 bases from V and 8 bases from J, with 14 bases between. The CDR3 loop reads CASSSRVQVEAFF. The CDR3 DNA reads TGTGCCAGTAGTAGCAGGGTTCAAGTCGAAGCTTTCTTT.

CDR3 sequence: CASSQDRSVGGFF. CDR3 nucleotide sequence: TGCGCCAGCAGCCAAGACCGGAGCGTTGGCGGTTTCTTT. The V and J genes are TRBV4-3 and TRBJ1-1; no reliable D call. The CDR3 is made up of 13 amino acids. In germline, CDR1 is LGHNA, CDR2 YSLEER. V gave up 0 bases and J gave up 13 bases, with 15 bases separating them.

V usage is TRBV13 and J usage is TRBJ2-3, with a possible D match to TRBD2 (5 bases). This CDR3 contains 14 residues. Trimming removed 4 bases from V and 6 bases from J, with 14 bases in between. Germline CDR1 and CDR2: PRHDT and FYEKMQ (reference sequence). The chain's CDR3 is CASSSREGGDTQYF. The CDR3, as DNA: TGTGCCAGCAGCTCCCGAGAGGGTGGGGATACGCAGTATTTT.